This entry features one T cell receptor (beta chain) sequence. Its antigen remains unidentified. This entry comes from a study of shared clonotypes between healthy human individuals. Findings and caveats of the study: Estimated richness values were generally larger in naive subsets than in memory subsets. The naive CD4 repertoires of several donors were compared, and around 5.1% of clonotypes were shared.

CD4+ cells underwent separation, giving CD45RA+ naive and CD45RA-negative memory subsets. Germline CDR1 SGHTS, CDR2 YDEGEE. CDR3 length: 14 amino acids. V lost 0 bases, J lost 2 bases, and 7 bases lay in between. Sequencing was performed with immunoSEQ multiplex PCR; in TCRdb, only in-frame clones are kept and a portion is missing. Of roughly 1.4 million clones listed, about 98.5% were seen once; the top ten hold under 0.45%. This TCR derives from a man aged 25-45 years in good health. The sequenced sample was naive CD4+ T cells sorted from blood. Sample subset: CD45RA+ positively selected. The rearrangement uses TRBV5-8 and TRBJ2-3; D gene ambiguous. CDR3 DNA sequence: TGTGCCAGCAGCTTGGGCCCTGACACAGATACGCAGTATTTT. This gives the protein CASSLGPDTDTQYF.